At least ten counts were recorded for the clone carrying this TCR beta chain. The library was built from about 0.4 ug RNA with molecular barcoded adaptors for alpha/delta and beta/gamma chains. TCRdb re-analysed the reads in MiXCR, keeping a single row per CDR3 protein. The table includes tens of thousands of distinct CDR3 sequences, less than 15% detected once. This entry comes from a study of read filtering for tumor transcriptome and immune sequencing. The germline V and J ends were trimmed by 0 bases and 4 bases, with 5 bases remaining between them. The CDR3 runs 13 residues. CDR1 is MNHNS and CDR2 is SASEGT in the germline V gene.

This clonotype was obtained from a donor at least 40 years old with multiple myeloma. V is TRBV6-1 and J is TRBJ2-3; D not certain. Sequencing input: a population of CD138-negative cells sorted from bone marrow. CDR3 in amino acids: CASSEALADTQYF. In DNA, the CDR3 is TGTGCCAGCAGTGAAGCTTTGGCAGATACGCAGTATTTT.